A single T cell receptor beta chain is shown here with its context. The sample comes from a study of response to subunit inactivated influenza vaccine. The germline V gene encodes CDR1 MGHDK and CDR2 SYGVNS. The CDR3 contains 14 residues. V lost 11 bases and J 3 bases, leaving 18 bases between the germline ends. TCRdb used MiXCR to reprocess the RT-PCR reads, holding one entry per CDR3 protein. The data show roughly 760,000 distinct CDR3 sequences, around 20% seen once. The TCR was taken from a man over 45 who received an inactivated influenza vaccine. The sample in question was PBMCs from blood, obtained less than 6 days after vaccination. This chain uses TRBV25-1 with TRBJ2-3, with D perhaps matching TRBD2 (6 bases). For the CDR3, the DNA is TGTGCCCGGAGGGCCCTAAGGATGACAGATACGCAGTATTTT. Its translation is CARRALRMTDTQYF.